The 21 T cell receptor beta chains presented below share a single source sample, sequenced in a study of blood T cell repertoires in COVID-19. Assay used: immunoSEQ multiplex PCR; TCRdb lists only in-frame clones, some missing. The data hold approximately 260,000 clones, with 70% to 90% observed a single time. The sample comprised PBMCs or T cells enriched from blood (not recorded which). The source is a woman aged 40 to 55 with acute COVID-19.

The count of this clone is one. This rearrangement joins TRBV6-5 to TRBJ1-5; D uncertain. Germline V CDR1 and CDR2: MNHEY, SVGAGI. Trimming stripped 9 bases from V and 1 base from J, with 16 bases between. This CDR3 is built from 15 residues. The CDR3 spells CASSMGRSSNQPQHF. Written as DNA, the CDR3 is TGTGCCAGTTCCATGGGGAGGTCGAGCAATCAGCCCCAGCATTTT.

This rearrangement joins TRBV30 to TRBJ2-2, with TRBD2 matching 8 bases. The CDR3 covers 13 residues. With 7 bases clipped from V and 6 bases from J, the junction kept 7 bases outside the gene matches. Germline values: CDR1 GTSNPN, CDR2 SVGIG (reference sequence). The CDR3: CAFSGIEAGELFF. For the CDR3, the DNA is TGTGCCTTTAGCGGGATTGAAGCCGGGGAGCTGTTTTTT. The variable domain in full, with the rest retrieved from reference TRBV30 and TRBJ2-2, is SQTIHQWPATLVQPVGSPLSLECTVEGTSNPNLYWYRQAAGRGLQLLFYSVGIGQISSEVPQNLSASRPQDRQFILSSKKLLLSDSGFYLCAFSGIEAGELFFGEGSRLTVL.

This clone was detected a few times. V is TRBV28 and J is TRBJ1-2, with TRBD1 as a possible D gene (5 bases). Germline V gene data show CDR1 as MDHEN and CDR2 as SYDVKM. The V end lost 4 bases, the J end lost 6 bases, and 24 bases lay between the germline ends. This CDR3 contains 17 residues. The CDR3 sequence is CASSSPLQEGLINGYTF. The DNA of the CDR3 is TGTGCCAGCAGTTCTCCCCTTCAGGAGGGACTAATAAATGGCTACACCTTC.

This chain uses TRBV5-4 with TRBJ2-5; 7 nucleotides line up with TRBD1. CDR3 length: 14 residues. V lost 3 bases, J lost 2 bases, and 4 bases stayed unmatched. In germline, CDR1 is SGHNT, CDR2 YYREEE (reference sequence). CDR3 DNA sequence: TGTGCCAGCAGCTCGAAGACAGGGCAAGAGACCCAGTACTTC. Translation gives CASSSKTGQETQYF.

The chain uses TRBV29-1 and TRBJ1-5; 8 bases match TRBD1. The CDR3 is 13 amino acids. The junction had 1 base not matched to a gene; V was cut back by 2 bases and J by 4 bases. Germline-derived CDR1 and CDR2 are SQVTM and ANQGSEA. The CDR3: CSVETGGNQPQHF. In DNA, the CDR3 is TGCAGCGTTGAAACAGGGGGAAATCAGCCCCAGCATTTT. Supplemented by reference TRBV29-1 and TRBJ1-5, the full variable domain reads SAVISQKPSRDICQRGTSLTIQCQVDSQVTMMFWYRQQPGQSLTLIATANQGSEATYESGFVIDKFPISRPNLTFSTLTVSNMSPEDSSIYLCSVETGGNQPQHFGDGTRLSIL.

The chain joins TRBV2 to TRBJ2-3, with 7 bases identical to TRBD1. The CDR3 length is 13 residues. Per the germline V gene, CDR1 is SNHLY and CDR2 is FYNNEI. The trim removed 9 bases at V and 2 bases at J, leaving 5 bases unmatched. The CDR3 nucleotides are TGTGCCAGTTTGACAGGGTACACAGATACGCAGTATTTT. This gives the protein CASLTGYTDTQYF.

The chain combines TRBV23-1 with TRBJ2-7, with 11 bases matching TRBD2. TRBV23-1 is known as an ORF, though its function is uncertain. V was pared by 7 bases and J by 4 bases, with 9 bases of the junction left unmatched. The CDR3 consists of 15 residues. DNA of the CDR3: TGCGCCAGCATTGCAGATGGACTAGCGGGTTACGAGCAGTACTTC. Translating gives CASIADGLAGYEQYF.

The chain is built from TRBV6-2 or TRBV6-3 and TRBJ2-7, with 9 bases aligning to TRBD2. This CDR3 has 15 amino acids. Germline V gives CDR1 MNHEY, CDR2 SVGEGT. The V segment lost 6 bases and the J segment 0 bases; nucleotides outside the gene matches: 6. Here the CDR3 DNA reads TGTGCCAGCAGCTATAGCGGGAGTGGCTCCTACGAGCAGTACGTC. Amino acids: CASSYSGSGSYEQYV.

This chain joins TRBV14 and TRBJ1-1; 8 bases fit TRBD1. Germline CDR1 SGHDN, CDR2 FVKESK. V lost 6 bases to trimming and J lost 6 bases; unmatched junction nucleotides: 9. The CDR3 spans 14 residues. The CDR3 nucleotides read TGTGCCAGCAGACTTGGACAGGGTGCAGCTGAAGCTTTCTTT. Encoded protein: CASRLGQGAAEAFF.

The chain recombines TRBV6-5 with TRBJ1-4; D unclear. CDR3 length: 14 amino acids. The V and J ends lost 6 bases and 4 bases respectively, with 12 bases between them. Germline lookup yields CDR1 MNHEY and CDR2 SVGAGI. The CDR3 DNA sequence: TGTGCCAGCAGAGCAGGCCGATTTAATGAAAAACTGTTTTTT. Amino acids: CASRAGRFNEKLFF.

This chain connects TRBV27 to TRBJ1-6; possibly TRBD1 for D (5 bases). V was pared by 4 bases and J by 13 bases, with 11 bases between. The CDR3 is 12 amino acids. Germline CDR1 MNHEY, CDR2 SMNVEV (reference sequence). CDR3 amino acids: CASSSPGGPLHF. Here the CDR3 DNA reads TGTGCCAGCAGTTCGCCGGGGGGGCCCCTCCACTTT.

The CDR3, as DNA: TGTGCCAGCAGCGCGGGGACAGCAAATTGGGACACTGAAGCTTTCTTT. Its translation is CASSAGTANWDTEAFF. The J gene is TRBJ1-1, the V gene TRBV7-8, with TRBD1 matching 7 bases. With V trimmed by 5 bases and J by 3 bases, 12 bases remained unmatched. CDR1 is SGHVS and CDR2 is FQNEAQ in the germline V gene. The CDR3 has 16 amino acids.

The rearrangement joins TRBV5-1 to TRBJ2-7, with 10 bases aligning to TRBD2. Germline-derived CDR1 and CDR2 are SGHRS and YFSETQ. This CDR3 region has 14 residues. Trimming cost V 9 bases and J 6 bases; bases outside gene matches: 12. The CDR3 DNA reads TGCGCCACTTCTAGCGGGAGCGACGGGGGCGAGCAGTACTTC. Translated, it gives CATSSGSDGGEQYF.

The J gene is TRBJ2-1, the V gene TRBV5-1; 10 bases map to TRBD2. This CDR3 has 17 residues. J lost 5 bases, V lost 4 bases, and 12 bases had no gene match. CDR1 and CDR2 from the germline V gene are SGHRS and YFSETQ. For the CDR3, the DNA is TGCGCCAGCAGCCCGGCCTTCAGCGGGAGGGCCAACAATGAGCAGTTCTTC. This translates into CASSPAFSGRANNEQFF.

The chain uses TRBV4-2 and TRBJ1-1; 7 bases are shared with TRBD1. CDR1 and CDR2 (germline): LGHNA, YNFKEQ. The CDR3 is 15 residues long. The V segment lost 2 bases and the J segment 11 bases; nucleotides outside the gene matches: 14. CDR3 sequence reads: CASSQTLGAGGNAFF. For the CDR3, the DNA is TGTGCCAGCAGCCAAACCCTCGGGGCAGGGGGAAATGCTTTCTTT.

This chain connects TRBV5-1 to TRBJ2-1, with TRBD1 identical over 7 bases. The V gene's germline CDR1 is SGHRS and CDR2 YFSETQ. The CDR3 has 16 residues. V dropped 5 bases and J dropped 0; count of bases not matched to a gene: 8. CDR3 sequence reads: CASRLGQPSSYNEQFF. DNA of the CDR3: TGCGCCAGCAGACTGGGACAGCCCAGCTCCTACAATGAGCAGTTCTTC.

This chain connects TRBV6-6 to TRBJ2-7; D is possibly TRBD2 (7 bases). The CDR3 has 13 amino acids. V gave up 6 bases and J gave up 6 bases, with 15 bases separating them. From germline, CDR1 is MNHNY and CDR2 SVGAGI (reference sequence). CDR3 sequence reads: CASSGGGGGEQYV. The CDR3 nucleotides read TGTGCCAGCAGCGGGGGCGGGGGCGGCGAGCAGTACGTC.

J is TRBJ1-1 and V is TRBV7-2; possibly TRBD1 for D (6 bases). Per germline, CDR1 SGHTA and CDR2 FQGNSA. V shed 5 bases and J shed 0 bases, with 13 bases lying between them. CDR3 length: 15 residues. In DNA, the CDR3 is TGTGCCAGCAGCCCGACAGGTGGTGTGAACACTGAAGCTTTCTTT. Translated, it gives CASSPTGGVNTEAFF.

The V call is TRBV7-9, the J call TRBJ2-7; D gene uncertain. Germline loops: CDR1 SEHNR, CDR2 FQNEAQ (reference sequence). The length of the CDR3 is 12 residues. Trimming removed 5 bases from V and 6 bases from J, with 11 bases in between. DNA for the CDR3: TGTGCCAGCAGCAAAGTCCCGTTCGAGCAGTACTTC. It encodes CASSKVPFEQYF.

The chain couples TRBV27 to TRBJ1-5, with D perhaps matching TRBD1 (5 bases). V dropped 1 base and J dropped 1 base, with 17 bases sitting between them. CDR3 length: 18 residues. Germline CDR1 reads MNHEY; CDR2 reads SMNVEV (reference sequence). The CDR3, as DNA: TGTGCCAGCAGTTTATACAGGAGTGCAGAGTCAAGCAATCAGCCCCAGCATTTT. Translation: CASSLYRSAESSNQPQHF.

The chain has TRBV5-1 and TRBJ1-2; D remains unclear. This CDR3 spans 14 amino acids. The germline V gene has CDR1 SGHRS and CDR2 YFSETQ. Trimming pared 0 bases from V and 4 bases from J, leaving 10 bases between. This CDR3 reads CASSLGQPGYGYTF. As DNA, the CDR3 is TGCGCCAGCAGCTTGGGGCAGCCGGGCTATGGCTACACCTTC.